This T cell receptor (beta chain) originates from a study of PD-L1 blockade in urothelial cancer. V shed 5 bases and J shed 3 bases, with 15 bases lying between them. CDR3 length: 15 amino acids. CDR1 is LGHNA and CDR2 is YSLEER in the germline V gene. Measured with immunoSEQ multiplex PCR; TCRdb has only the in-frame clones, and not every one. The table includes 33,000 or so clones, roughly 82% detected once. This TCR derives from a man in his sixties or seventies with urothelial cancer. The J gene is TRBJ2-3, the V gene TRBV4-3; perhaps TRBD2 as D (6 bases). The specimen comprised PBMCs, sampled around atezolizumab (anti-PD-L1) treatment. The DNA of the CDR3 is TGCGCCAGCAGCTCTGGGGAGGCTAGTACAGATACGCAGTATTTT. It translates to CASSSGEASTDTQYF.